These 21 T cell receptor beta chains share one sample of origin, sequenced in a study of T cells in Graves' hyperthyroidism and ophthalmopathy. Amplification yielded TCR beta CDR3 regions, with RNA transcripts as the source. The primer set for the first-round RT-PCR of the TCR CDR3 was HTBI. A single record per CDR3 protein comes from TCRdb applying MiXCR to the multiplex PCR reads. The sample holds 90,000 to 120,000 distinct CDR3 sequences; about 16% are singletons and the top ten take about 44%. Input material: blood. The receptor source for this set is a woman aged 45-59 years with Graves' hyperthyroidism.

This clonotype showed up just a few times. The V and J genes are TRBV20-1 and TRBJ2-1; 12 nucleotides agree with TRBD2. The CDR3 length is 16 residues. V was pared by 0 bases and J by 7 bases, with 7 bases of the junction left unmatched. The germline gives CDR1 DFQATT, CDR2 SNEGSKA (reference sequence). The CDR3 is CSAREGLTSGGNEQFF. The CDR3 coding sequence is TGCAGTGCTAGAGAGGGGTTGACTAGCGGGGGAAATGAGCAGTTCTTC.

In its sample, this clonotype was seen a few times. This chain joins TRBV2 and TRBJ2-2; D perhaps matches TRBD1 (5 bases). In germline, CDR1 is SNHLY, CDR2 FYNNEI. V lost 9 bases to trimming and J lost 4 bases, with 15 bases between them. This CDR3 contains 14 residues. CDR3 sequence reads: CASSRSGFTGELFF. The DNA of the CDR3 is TGTGCCAGTAGCCGTTCAGGGTTCACCGGGGAGCTGTTTTTT.

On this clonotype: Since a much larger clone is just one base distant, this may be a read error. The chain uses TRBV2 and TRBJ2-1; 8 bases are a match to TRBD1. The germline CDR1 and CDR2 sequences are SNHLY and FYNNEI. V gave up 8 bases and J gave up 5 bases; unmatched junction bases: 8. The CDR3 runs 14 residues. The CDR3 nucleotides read TGTGCCAGCCCCCGGGGACAGGACAACAATGAGCAGTTCTTC. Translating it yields CASPRGQDNNEQFF.

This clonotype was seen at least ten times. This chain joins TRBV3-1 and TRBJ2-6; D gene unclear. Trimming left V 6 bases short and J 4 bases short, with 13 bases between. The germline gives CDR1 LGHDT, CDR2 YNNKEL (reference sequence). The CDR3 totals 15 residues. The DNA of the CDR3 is TGTGCCAGCAGAGGGATAGCACTGGGGGCCAACGTCCTGACTTTC. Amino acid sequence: CASRGIALGANVLTF.

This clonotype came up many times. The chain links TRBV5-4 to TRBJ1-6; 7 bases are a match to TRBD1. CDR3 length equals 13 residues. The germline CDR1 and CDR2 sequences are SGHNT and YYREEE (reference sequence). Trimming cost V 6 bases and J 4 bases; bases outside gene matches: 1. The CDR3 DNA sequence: TGTGCCAGCAACAGGGGATATAATTCACCCCTCCACTTT. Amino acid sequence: CASNRGYNSPLHF.

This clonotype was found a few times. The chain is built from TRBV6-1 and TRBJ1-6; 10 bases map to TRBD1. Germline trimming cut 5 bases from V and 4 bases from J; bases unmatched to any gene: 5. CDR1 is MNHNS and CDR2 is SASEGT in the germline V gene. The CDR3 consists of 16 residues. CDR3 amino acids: CASSTGTGAYNSPLHF. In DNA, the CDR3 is TGTGCCAGCAGTACCGGGACAGGGGCGTATAATTCACCCCTCCACTTT.

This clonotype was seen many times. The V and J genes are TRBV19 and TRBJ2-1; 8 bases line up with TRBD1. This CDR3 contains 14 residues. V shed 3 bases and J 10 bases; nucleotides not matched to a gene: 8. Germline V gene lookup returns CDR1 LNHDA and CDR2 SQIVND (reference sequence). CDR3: CASSILLRDREQFF. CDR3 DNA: TGTGCCAGTAGTATCCTCCTCCGGGACAGGGAGCAGTTCTTC. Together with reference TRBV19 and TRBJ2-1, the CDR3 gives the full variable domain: DGGITQSPKYLFRKEGQNVTLSCEQNLNHDAMYWYRQDPGQGLRLIYYSQIVNDFQKGDIAEGYSVSREKKESFPLTVTSAQKNPTAFYLCASSILLRDREQFFGPGTRLTVL.

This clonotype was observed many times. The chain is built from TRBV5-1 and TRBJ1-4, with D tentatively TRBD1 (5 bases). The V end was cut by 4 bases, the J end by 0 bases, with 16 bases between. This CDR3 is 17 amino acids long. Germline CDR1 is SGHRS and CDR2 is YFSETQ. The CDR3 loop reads CASSLTGWGATNEKLFF. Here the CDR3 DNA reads TGCGCCAGCAGCCTAACAGGTTGGGGGGCAACTAATGAAAAACTGTTTTTT.

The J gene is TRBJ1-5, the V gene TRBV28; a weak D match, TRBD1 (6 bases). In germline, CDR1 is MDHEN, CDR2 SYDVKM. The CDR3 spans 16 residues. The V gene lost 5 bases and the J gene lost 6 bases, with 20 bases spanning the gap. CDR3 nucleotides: TGTGCCAGCAGTGCACGCCTCTCAGGGGCGGCTCAGCCCCAGCATTTT. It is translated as CASSARLSGAAQPQHF.

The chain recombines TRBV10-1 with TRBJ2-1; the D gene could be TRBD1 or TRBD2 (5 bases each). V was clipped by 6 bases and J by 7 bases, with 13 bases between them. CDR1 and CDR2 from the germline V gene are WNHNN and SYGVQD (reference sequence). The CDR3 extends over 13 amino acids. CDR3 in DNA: TGCGCCAGCAGCCCAGGGAGTTCGAATGAGCAGTTCTTC. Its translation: CASSPGSSNEQFF.

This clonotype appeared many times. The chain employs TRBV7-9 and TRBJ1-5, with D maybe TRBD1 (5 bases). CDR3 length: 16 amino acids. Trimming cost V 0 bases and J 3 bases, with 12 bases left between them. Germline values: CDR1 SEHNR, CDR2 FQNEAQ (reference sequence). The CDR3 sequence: CASSLAAGPSNQPQHF. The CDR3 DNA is TGTGCCAGCAGCTTAGCCGCAGGGCCTTCCAATCAGCCCCAGCATTTT.

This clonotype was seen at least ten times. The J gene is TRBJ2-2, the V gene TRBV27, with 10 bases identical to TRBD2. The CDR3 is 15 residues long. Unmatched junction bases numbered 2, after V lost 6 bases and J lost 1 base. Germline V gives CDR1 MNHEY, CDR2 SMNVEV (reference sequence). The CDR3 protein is CASRIAGGNTGELFF. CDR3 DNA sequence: TGTGCCAGCAGGATAGCGGGAGGGAACACCGGGGAGCTGTTTTTT.

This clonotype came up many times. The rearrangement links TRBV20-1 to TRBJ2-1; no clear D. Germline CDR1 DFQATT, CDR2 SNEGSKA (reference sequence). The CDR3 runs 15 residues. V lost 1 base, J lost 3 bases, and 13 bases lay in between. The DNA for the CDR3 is TGCAGTGCTAGAGGTATCCTCCTCAACTACAATGAGCAGTTCTTC. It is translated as CSARGILLNYNEQFF.

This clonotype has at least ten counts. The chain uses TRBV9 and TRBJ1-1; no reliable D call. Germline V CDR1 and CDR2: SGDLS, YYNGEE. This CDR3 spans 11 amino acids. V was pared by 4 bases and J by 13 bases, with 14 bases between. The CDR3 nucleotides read TGTGCCAGCAGCCCCGCCGGCACCGGTTTCTTT. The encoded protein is CASSPAGTGFF.

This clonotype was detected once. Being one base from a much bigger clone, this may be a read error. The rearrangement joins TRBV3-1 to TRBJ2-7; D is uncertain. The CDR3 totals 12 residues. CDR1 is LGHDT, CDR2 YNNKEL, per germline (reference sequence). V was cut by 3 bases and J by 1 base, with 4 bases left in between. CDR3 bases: TGTGCCAGCAGCCAGCTTTCCTACGAGCAGTACGTC. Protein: CASSQLSYEQYV.

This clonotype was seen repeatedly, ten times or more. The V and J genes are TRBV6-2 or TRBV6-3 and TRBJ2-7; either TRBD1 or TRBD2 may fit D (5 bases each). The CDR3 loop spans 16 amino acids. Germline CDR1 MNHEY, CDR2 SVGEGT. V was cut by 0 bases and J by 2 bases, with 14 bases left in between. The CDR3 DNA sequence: TGTGCCAGCAGTTACTCAACCGGGGCCGGACCCTACGAGCAGTACGTC. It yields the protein CASSYSTGAGPYEQYV.

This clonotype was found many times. CDR3 sequence: CAISEFPASGRKENEQFF. The CDR3 nucleotides read TGTGCCATCAGTGAGTTCCCCGCTAGCGGGAGGAAGGAAAATGAGCAGTTCTTC. This chain uses TRBV10-3 with TRBJ2-1; 11 bases match TRBD2. Germline V gene lookup returns CDR1 ENHRY and CDR2 SYGVKD. This CDR3 spans 18 amino acids. The V and J ends lost 1 base and 7 bases, in that order; junction bases with no gene match: 12.

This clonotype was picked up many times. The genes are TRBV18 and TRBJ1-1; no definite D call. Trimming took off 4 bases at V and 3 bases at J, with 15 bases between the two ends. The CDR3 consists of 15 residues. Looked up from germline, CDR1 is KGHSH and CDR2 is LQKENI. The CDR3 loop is CASSRSMGSDTEAFF. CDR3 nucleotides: TGTGCCAGCTCACGGTCCATGGGCTCGGACACTGAAGCTTTCTTT.

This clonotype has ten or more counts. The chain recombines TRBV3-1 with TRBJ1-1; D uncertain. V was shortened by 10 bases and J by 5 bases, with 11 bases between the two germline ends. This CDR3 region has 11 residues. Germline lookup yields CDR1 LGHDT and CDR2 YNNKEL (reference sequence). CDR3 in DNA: TGTGCCACCATGGACGCGACTGAAGCTTTCTTT. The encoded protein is CATMDATEAFF.

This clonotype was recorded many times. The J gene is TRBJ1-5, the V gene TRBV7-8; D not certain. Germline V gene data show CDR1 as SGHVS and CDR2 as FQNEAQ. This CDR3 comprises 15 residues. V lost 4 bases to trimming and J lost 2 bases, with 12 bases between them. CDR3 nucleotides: TGTGCCAGCAGCTCGGAGATCGGGGGCAATCAGCCCCAGCATTTT. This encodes CASSSEIGGNQPQHF. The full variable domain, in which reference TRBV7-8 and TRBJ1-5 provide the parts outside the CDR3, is GAGVSQSPRYKVAKRGQDVALRCDPISGHVSLFWYQQALGQGPEFLTYFQNEAQLDKSGLPSDRFFAERPEGSVSTLKIQRTQQEDSAVYLCASSSEIGGNQPQHFGDGTRLSIL.

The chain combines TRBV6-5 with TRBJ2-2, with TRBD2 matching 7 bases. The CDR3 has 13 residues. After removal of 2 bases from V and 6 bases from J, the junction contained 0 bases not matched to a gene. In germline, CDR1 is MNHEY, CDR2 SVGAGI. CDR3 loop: CASSYGGAGELFF. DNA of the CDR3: TGTGCCAGCAGTTACGGGGGGGCCGGGGAGCTGTTTTTT.